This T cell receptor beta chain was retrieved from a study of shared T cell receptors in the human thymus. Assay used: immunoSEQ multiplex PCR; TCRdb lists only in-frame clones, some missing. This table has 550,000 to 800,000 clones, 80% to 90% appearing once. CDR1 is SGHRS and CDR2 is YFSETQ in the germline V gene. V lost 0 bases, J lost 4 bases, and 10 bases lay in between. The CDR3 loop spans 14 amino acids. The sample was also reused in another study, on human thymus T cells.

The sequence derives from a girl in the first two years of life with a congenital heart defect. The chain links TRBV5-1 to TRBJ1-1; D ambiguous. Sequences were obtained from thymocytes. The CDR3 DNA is TGCGCCAGCAGCTTGGGGGAGGAGTTCACTGAAGCTTTCTTT. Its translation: CASSLGEEFTEAFF.